These 14 T cell receptor beta chains were sequenced from one sample in a study of blood T cell repertoires in COVID-19. This table comes from immunoSEQ multiplex PCR, and its TCRdb copy is limited to in-frame clones, with some not included. The repertoire has hundreds of thousands of clones, 86% of them found once; the top ten carry 4% to 4.5%. The sequenced material came from peripheral blood. These receptors were obtained from a man in his fifties with acute or convalescent COVID-19.

This sequence joins TRBV6-5 and TRBJ2-2, with a weak D call TRBD2 (7 bases). The germline V gene has CDR1 MNHEY and CDR2 SVGAGI. The CDR3 loop spans 14 amino acids. The ends were cut back, 11 bases at V and 1 base at J, with 14 bases in the middle. CDR3 nucleotides: TGTGCCGGCGGGGGCACGGAGAACACCGGGGAGCTGTTTTTT. Encoded protein: CAGGGTENTGELFF.

This sequence joins TRBV7-2 and TRBJ1-4, with D unclear. The length of the CDR3 is 16 residues. V lost 5 bases and J 5 bases, leaving 18 bases between the germline ends. Germline CDR1 and CDR2: SGHTA and FQGNSA. CDR3 region: CASSATGFETNEKLFF. As DNA, the CDR3 is TGTGCCAGCAGCGCGACGGGATTTGAGACAAATGAAAAACTGTTTTTT.

The rearrangement links TRBV6-5 to TRBJ1-1; the D is unclear. Deletions cut 8 bases from V and 1 base from J, with 14 bases between. The germline V gene has CDR1 MNHEY and CDR2 SVGAGI. The CDR3 sequence is 14 residues long. The CDR3 bases are TGTGCCAGCCGGCGGGAGGATGGGAACACTGAAGCTTTCTTT. Translated, it gives CASRREDGNTEAFF.

This chain connects TRBV9 to TRBJ1-1, with D uncertain. Trimming pared 2 bases from V and 4 bases from J, leaving 15 bases between. Germline-derived CDR1 and CDR2 are SGDLS and YYNGEE. CDR3 size: 15 residues. The CDR3 coding sequence is TGTGCCAGCAGCGTCGCCGGGATCGGGAGCACTGAAGCTTTCTTT. It codes for CASSVAGIGSTEAFF.

This clone appeared many times. The chain joins TRBV11-2 to TRBJ2-5, with TRBD1 identical over 7 bases. J was trimmed by 5 bases and V by 1 base; bases with no gene match: 4. This CDR3 contains 14 residues. The germline gives CDR1 SGHAT, CDR2 FQNNGV. The CDR3 here is CASSLGQGLETQYF. The DNA for the CDR3 is TGTGCCAGCAGCTTAGGACAGGGCCTTGAGACCCAGTACTTC.

The chain uses TRBV6-5 and TRBJ2-2; D remains ambiguous. The CDR3 contains 13 residues. V was trimmed by 6 bases and J by 1 base, leaving 6 bases between them. Germline V gives CDR1 MNHEY, CDR2 SVGAGI. The CDR3 region is CASRQLNTGELFF. CDR3 coding DNA: TGTGCCAGCAGGCAGTTGAACACCGGGGAGCTGTTTTTT.

This chain connects TRBV27 to TRBJ1-5, with D perhaps TRBD1 (5 bases). The CDR3 contains 16 residues. CDR1 and CDR2 (germline): MNHEY, SMNVEV (reference sequence). V dropped 2 bases and J dropped 3 bases, with 14 bases sitting between them. CDR3 loop: CASSLVGQGHNQPQHF. The CDR3, as DNA: TGTGCCAGCAGTTTAGTAGGGCAGGGCCACAATCAGCCCCAGCATTTT.

The genes are TRBV27 and TRBJ2-1; D is perhaps TRBD1 (7 bases). This CDR3 is built from 14 residues. Trimming cost V 8 bases and J 6 bases, with 17 bases left between them. Germline values: CDR1 MNHEY, CDR2 SMNVEV (reference sequence). The CDR3 DNA is TGTGCCAGCTGGCGGCAGGGGGGTAGCAATGAGCAGTTCTTC. Translation gives CASWRQGGSNEQFF.

The chain combines TRBV2 with TRBJ1-2, with D possibly TRBD1 on 5 matching bases. CDR1 is SNHLY and CDR2 is FYNNEI in the germline V gene. V gave up 5 bases and J gave up 3 bases, with 16 bases separating them. This CDR3 has 15 amino acids. CDR3 bases: TGTGCCAGCAGTCCGCGGGGGAGGGCGTACTATGGCTACACCTTC. This sequence encodes CASSPRGRAYYGYTF.

V gene TRBV19 combines with J gene TRBJ1-5, with a tentative D call TRBD1 (5 bases). CDR3 length: 15 residues. Germline V lookup: CDR1 LNHDA, CDR2 SQIVND (reference sequence). V was trimmed by 4 bases and J by 5 bases, leaving 15 bases between them. The CDR3 loop reads CASSNAGRAYQPQHF. Written as DNA, the CDR3 is TGTGCCAGTAGTAACGCAGGCAGGGCCTATCAGCCCCAGCATTTT.

This clone has just one count. This chain links TRBV5-4 with TRBJ1-1, with 11 bases aligning to TRBD1. This CDR3 comprises 15 residues. Germline V CDR1 and CDR2: SGHNT, YYREEE (reference sequence). Losses at the gene ends were 4 bases for V and 5 bases for J; bases not matched to a gene: 7. CDR3 in DNA: TGTGCCAGCAGCAAAGGACAGGGGGCTTATACTGAAGCTTTCTTT. Translation: CASSKGQGAYTEAFF.

This chain uses TRBV7-9 with TRBJ1-2, with D unresolved. The V gene lost 5 bases and the J gene lost 1 base, with 5 bases spanning the gap. The CDR3 loop spans 12 amino acids. Germline V gene sequence: CDR1 SEHNR, CDR2 FQNEAQ (reference sequence). CDR3 amino acids: CASSQINYGYTF. CDR3 nucleotide sequence: TGTGCCAGCAGCCAGATTAACTATGGCTACACCTTC.

This clone was observed at least ten times. The chain recombines TRBV2 with TRBJ2-5; D not certain. This CDR3 has 13 residues. Germline CDR1 and CDR2: SNHLY and FYNNEI. V lost 4 bases and J lost 1, with 7 bases in between. The CDR3 here is CASSGQFQETQYF. The CDR3 bases are TGTGCCAGCAGTGGGCAGTTCCAAGAGACCCAGTACTTC.

The V call is TRBV2, the J call TRBJ2-5; 9 bases map to TRBD2. The germline V gene encodes CDR1 SNHLY and CDR2 FYNNEI. V was pared by 11 bases and J by 1 base, with 11 bases of the junction left unmatched. The CDR3 is 15 amino acids. CDR3 region: CARGGGYPFQETQYF. Here the CDR3 DNA reads TGTGCCCGCGGGGGGGGGTATCCCTTCCAAGAGACCCAGTACTTC.